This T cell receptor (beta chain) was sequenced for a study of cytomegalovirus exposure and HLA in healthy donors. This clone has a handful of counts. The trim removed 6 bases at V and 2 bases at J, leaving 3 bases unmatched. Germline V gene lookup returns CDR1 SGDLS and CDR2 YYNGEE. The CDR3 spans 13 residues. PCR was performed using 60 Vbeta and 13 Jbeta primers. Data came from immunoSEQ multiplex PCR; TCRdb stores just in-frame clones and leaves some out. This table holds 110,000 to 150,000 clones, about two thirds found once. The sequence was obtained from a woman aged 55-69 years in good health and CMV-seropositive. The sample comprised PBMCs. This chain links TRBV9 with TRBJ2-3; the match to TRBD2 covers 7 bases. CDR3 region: CASTGTNTDTQYF. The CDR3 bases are TGTGCCAGCACCGGGACTAACACAGATACGCAGTATTTT. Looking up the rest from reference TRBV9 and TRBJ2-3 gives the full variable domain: DSGVTQTPKHLITATGQRVTLRCSPRSGDLSVYWYQQSLDQGLQFLIQYYNGEERAKGNILERFSAQQFPDLHSELNLSSLELGDSALYFCASTGTNTDTQYFGPGTRLTVL.